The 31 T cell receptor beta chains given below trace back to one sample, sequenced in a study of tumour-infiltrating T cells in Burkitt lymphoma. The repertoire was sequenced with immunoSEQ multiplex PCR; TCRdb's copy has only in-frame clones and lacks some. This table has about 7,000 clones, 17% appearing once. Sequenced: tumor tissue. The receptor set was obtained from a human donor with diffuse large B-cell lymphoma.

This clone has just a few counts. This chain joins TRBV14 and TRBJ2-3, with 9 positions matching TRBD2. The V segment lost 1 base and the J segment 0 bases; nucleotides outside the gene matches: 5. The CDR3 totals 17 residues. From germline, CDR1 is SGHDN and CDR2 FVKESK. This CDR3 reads CASSQASGIRSTDTQYF. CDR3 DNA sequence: TGTGCCAGCAGCCAAGCTAGCGGGATCCGAAGCACAGATACGCAGTATTTT.

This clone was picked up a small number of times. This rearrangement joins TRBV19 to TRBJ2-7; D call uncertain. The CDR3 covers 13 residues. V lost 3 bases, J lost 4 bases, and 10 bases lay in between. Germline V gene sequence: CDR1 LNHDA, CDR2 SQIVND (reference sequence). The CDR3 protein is CASSIGHLYEQYF. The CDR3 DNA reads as TGTGCCAGTAGTATCGGGCATCTTTACGAGCAGTACTTC. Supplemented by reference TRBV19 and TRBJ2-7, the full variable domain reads DGGITQSPKYLFRKEGQNVTLSCEQNLNHDAMYWYRQDPGQGLRLIYYSQIVNDFQKGDIAEGYSVSREKKESFPLTVTSAQKNPTAFYLCASSIGHLYEQYFGPGTRLTVT.

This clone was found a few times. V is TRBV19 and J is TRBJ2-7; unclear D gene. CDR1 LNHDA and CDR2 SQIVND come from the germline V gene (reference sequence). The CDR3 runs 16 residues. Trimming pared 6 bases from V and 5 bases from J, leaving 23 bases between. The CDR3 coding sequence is TGTGCCAGTAGCCAAAGCGCCTCGTCGCCCGCCCACGAGCAGTACTTC. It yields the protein CASSQSASSPAHEQYF.

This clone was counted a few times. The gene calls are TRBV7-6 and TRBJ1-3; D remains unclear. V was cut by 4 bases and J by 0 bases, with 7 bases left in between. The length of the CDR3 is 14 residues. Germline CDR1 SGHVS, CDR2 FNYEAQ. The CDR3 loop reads CASSSPRSGNTIYF. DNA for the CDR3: TGTGCCAGCAGCTCCCCACGCTCTGGAAACACCATATATTTT.

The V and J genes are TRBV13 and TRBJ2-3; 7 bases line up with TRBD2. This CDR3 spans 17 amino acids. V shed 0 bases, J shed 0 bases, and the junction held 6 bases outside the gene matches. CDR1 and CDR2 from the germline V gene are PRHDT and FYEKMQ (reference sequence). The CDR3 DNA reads TGTGCCAGCAGCTTAGGAACTAGCGCGCCTAGCACAGATACGCAGTATTTT. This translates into CASSLGTSAPSTDTQYF.

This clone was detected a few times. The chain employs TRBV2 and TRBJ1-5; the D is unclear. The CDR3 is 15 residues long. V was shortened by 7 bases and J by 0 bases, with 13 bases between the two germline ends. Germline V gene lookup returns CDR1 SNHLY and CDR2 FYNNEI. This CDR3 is CASKWSTNSNQPQHF. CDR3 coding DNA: TGTGCCAGCAAGTGGAGTACCAATAGCAATCAGCCCCAGCATTTT.

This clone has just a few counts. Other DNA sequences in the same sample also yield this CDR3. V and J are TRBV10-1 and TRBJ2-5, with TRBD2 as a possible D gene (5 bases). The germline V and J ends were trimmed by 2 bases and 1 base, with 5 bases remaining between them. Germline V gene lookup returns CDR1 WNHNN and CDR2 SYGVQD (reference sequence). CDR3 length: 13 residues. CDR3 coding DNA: TGCGCCAGCAGTGAGGGAGGCCAAGAGACCCAGTACTTC. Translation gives CASSEGGQETQYF.

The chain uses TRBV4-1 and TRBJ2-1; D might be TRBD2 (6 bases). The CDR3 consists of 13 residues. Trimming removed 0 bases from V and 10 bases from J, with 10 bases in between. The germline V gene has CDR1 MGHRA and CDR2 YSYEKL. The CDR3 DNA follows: TGCGCCAGCAGCCAAGATACGGGAGTGGAGCAGTTCTTC. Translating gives CASSQDTGVEQFF.

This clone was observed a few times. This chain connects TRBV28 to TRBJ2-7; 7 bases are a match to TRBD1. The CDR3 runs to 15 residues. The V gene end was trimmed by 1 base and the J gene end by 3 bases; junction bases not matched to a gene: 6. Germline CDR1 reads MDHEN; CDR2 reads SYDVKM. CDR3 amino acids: CASSLFSTGNYEQYF. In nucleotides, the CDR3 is TGTGCCAGCAGTTTATTTTCGACAGGGAACTACGAGCAGTACTTC.

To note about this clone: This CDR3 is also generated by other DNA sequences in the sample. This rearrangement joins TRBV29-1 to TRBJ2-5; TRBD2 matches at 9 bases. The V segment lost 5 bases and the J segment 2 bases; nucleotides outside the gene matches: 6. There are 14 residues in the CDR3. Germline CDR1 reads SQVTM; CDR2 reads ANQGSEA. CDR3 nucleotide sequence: TGCAGCGTTTATAGCGGGAGAGGGCAAGAGACCCAGTACTTC. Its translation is CSVYSGRGQETQYF.

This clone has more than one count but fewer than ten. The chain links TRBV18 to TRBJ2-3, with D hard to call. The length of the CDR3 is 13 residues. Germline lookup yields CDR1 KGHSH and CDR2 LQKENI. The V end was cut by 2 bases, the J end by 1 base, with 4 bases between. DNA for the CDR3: TGTGCCAGCTCACCAAGGGGCACAGATACGCAGTATTTT. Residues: CASSPRGTDTQYF.

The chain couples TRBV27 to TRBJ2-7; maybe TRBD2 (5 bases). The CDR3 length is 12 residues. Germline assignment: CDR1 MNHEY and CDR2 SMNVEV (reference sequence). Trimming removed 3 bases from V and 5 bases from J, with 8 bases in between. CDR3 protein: CASSFAGNEQYF. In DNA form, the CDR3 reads TGTGCCAGCAGTTTTGCGGGTAACGAGCAGTACTTC.

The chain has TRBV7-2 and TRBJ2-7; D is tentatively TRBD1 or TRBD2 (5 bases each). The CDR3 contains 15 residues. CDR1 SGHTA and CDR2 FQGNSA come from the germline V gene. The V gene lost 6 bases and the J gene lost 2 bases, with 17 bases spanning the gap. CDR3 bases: TGTGCCAGCAGACCCGCCGGGACCTTCGCCTACGAGCAGTACTTC. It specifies CASRPAGTFAYEQYF.

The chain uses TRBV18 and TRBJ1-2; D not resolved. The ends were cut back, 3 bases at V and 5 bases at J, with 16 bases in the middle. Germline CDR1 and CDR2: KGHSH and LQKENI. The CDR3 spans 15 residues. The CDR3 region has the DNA TGTGCCAGCTCACCCCCGCGGGGTGAGGAGTATGGCTACACCTTC. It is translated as CASSPPRGEEYGYTF.

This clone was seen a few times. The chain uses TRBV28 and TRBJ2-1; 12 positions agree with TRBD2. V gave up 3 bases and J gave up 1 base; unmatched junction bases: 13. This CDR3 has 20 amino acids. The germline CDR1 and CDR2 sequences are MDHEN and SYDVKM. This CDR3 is CASSFPQTSGRKNSYNEQFF. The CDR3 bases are TGTGCCAGCAGTTTTCCCCAGACTAGCGGGAGAAAAAATTCCTACAATGAGCAGTTCTTC.

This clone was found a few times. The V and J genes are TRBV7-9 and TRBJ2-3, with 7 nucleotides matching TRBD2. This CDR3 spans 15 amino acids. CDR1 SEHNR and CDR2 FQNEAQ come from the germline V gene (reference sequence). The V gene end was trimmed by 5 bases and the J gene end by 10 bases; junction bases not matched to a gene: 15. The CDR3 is CASSLDQLGAGAQYF. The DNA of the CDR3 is TGTGCCAGCAGCCTCGACCAACTAGGCGCGGGGGCGCAGTATTTT.

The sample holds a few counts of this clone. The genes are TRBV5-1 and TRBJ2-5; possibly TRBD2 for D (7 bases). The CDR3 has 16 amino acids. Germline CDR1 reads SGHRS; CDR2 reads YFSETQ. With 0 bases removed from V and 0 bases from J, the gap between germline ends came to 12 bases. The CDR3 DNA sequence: TGCGCCAGCAGCTTGGCCGGGGGGCGGAACCAAGAGACCCAGTACTTC. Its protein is CASSLAGGRNQETQYF.

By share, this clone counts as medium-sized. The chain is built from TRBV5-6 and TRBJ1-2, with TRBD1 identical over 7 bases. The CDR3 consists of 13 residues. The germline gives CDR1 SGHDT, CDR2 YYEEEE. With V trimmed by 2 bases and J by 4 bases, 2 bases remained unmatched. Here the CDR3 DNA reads TGTGCCAGCAGCTTTACAGGGGCCTATGGCTACACCTTC. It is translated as CASSFTGAYGYTF. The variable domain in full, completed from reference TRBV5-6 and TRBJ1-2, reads DAGVTQSPTHLIKTRGQQVTLRCSPKSGHDTVSWYQQALGQGPQFIFQYYEEEERQRGNFPDRFSGHQFPNYSSELNVNALLLGDSALYLCASSFTGAYGYTFGSGTRLTVV.

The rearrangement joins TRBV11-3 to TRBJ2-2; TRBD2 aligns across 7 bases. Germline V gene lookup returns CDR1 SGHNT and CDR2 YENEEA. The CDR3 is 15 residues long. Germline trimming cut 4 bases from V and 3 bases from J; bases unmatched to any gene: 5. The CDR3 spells CASSWASGYTGELFF. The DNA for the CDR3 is TGTGCCAGCAGCTGGGCTAGCGGATACACCGGGGAGCTGTTTTTT. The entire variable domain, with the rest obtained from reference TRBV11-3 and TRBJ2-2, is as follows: EAGVVQSPRYKIIEKKQPVAFWCNPISGHNTLYWYLQNLGQGPELLIRYENEEAVDDSQLPKDRFSAERLKGVDSTLKIQPAELGDSAVYLCASSWASGYTGELFFGEGSRLTVL.

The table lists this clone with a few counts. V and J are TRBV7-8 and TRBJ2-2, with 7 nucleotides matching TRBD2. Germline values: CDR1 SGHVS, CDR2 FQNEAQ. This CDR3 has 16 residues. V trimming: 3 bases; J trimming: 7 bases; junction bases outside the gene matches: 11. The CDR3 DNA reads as TGTGCCAGCAGCTTCTCTACCATGACTAGCCGCGGGGAGCTGTTTTTT. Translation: CASSFSTMTSRGELFF.

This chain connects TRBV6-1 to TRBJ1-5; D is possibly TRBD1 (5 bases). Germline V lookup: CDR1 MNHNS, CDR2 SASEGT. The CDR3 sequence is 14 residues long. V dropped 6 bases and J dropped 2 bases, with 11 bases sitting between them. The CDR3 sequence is CASRKQQGNQPQHF. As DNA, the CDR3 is TGTGCCAGCAGGAAACAACAGGGCAATCAGCCCCAGCATTTT.

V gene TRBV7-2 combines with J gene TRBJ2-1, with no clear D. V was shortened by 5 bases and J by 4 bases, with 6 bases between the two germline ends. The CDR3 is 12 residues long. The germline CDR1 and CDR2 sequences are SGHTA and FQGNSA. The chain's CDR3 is CASSQTYNEQFF. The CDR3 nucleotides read TGTGCCAGCAGCCAAACTTACAATGAGCAGTTCTTC. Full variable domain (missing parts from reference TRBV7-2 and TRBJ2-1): GAGVSQSPSNKVTEKGKDVELRCDPISGHTALYWYRQSLGQGLEFLIYFQGNSAPDKSGLPSDRFSAERTGGSVSTLTIQRTQQEDSAVYLCASSQTYNEQFFGPGTRLTVL.

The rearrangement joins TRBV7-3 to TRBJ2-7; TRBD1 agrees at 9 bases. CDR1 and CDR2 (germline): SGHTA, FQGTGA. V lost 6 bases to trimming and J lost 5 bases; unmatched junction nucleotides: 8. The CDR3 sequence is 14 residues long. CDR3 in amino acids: CASSLGTGSDEQYF. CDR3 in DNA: TGTGCCAGCAGTTTGGGGACAGGGAGCGACGAGCAGTACTTC.

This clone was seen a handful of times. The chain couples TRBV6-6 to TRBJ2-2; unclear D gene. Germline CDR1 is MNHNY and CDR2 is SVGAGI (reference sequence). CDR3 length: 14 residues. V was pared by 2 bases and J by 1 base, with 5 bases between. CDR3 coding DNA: TGTGCCAGCAGTTACGGCGGGAACACCGGGGAGCTGTTTTTT. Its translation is CASSYGGNTGELFF.

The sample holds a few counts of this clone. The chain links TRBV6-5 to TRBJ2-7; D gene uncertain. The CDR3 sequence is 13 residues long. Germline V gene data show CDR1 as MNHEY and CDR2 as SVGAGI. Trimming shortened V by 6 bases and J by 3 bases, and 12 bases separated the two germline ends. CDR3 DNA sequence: TGTGCCAGCAGCGTAGGGCCTGGCTACGAGCAGTACTTC. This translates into CASSVGPGYEQYF.

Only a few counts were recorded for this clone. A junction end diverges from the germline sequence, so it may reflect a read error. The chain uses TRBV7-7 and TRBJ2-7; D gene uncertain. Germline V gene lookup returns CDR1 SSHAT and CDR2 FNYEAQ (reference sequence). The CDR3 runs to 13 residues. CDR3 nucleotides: TGTGCTAGCAGCCTCGGACCACACGGAGAGCAGTACTTC. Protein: CASSLGPHGEQYF.

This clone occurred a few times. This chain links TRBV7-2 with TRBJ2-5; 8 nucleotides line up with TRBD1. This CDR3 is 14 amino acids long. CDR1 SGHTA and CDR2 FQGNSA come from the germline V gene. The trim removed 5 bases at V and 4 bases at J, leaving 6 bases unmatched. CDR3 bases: TGTGCCAGCAGCGCGGTTCAGGGGGCAGAGACCCAGTACTTC. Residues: CASSAVQGAETQYF.

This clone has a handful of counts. The DNA for the CDR3 is TGTGCCACCAGCAGAGTGGGGGGATCCTACGAGCAGTACTTC. It translates to CATSRVGGSYEQYF. V and J are TRBV15 and TRBJ2-7; weak D call: TRBD2 (6 bases). The V gene's germline CDR1 is LNHNV and CDR2 YYDKDF (reference sequence). V was trimmed by 1 base and J by 1 base, leaving 8 bases between them. The CDR3 contains 14 residues. Full variable domain (missing parts from reference TRBV15 and TRBJ2-7): DAMVIQNPRYQVTQFGKPVTLSCSQTLNHNVMYWYQQKSSQAPKLLFHYYDKDFNNEADTPDNFQSRRPNTSFCFLDIRSPGLGDTAMYLCATSRVGGSYEQYFGPGTRLTVT.

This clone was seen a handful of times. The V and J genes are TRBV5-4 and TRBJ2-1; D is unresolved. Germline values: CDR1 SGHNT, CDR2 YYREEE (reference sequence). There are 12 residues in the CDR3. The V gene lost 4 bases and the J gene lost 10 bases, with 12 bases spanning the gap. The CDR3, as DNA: TGTGCCAGCAGCACGAACACCCGCGAGCAGTTCTTC. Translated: CASSTNTREQFF.

CDR3 residues: CASSQDPGTSAYNEQFF. In DNA, the CDR3 is TGTGCCAGCAGCCAAGATCCCGGGACTAGCGCCTACAATGAGCAGTTCTTC. The J gene is TRBJ2-1, the V gene TRBV4-2, with 10 nucleotides matching TRBD2. Germline V gene sequence: CDR1 LGHNA, CDR2 YNFKEQ. The CDR3 is 17 amino acids. Germline trimming cut 0 bases from V and 2 bases from J; bases unmatched to any gene: 4.

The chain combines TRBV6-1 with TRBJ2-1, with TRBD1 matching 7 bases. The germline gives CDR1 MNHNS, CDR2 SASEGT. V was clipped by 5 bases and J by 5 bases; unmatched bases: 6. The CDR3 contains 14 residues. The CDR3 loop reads CASSRQGRNNEQFF. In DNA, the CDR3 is TGTGCCAGCAGTAGACAGGGCCGCAACAATGAGCAGTTCTTC.